This T cell receptor (beta chain) was captured by sequencing in a study of blood T cell repertoires in COVID-19. Background on the study: The United States, Italy and Spain supplied acute and convalescent COVID-19 samples. T cells, B-cell-depleted T cells, or PBMCs provided the cDNA or gDNA that served as material.

In the original workflow: Amplification from reference gene primers served as the basis for estimated nucleated cell counts. Sequencing was performed with immunoSEQ multiplex PCR; in TCRdb, only in-frame clones are kept and a portion is missing. Clone size and V and J calls were adopted from that table, with D and trimming inferred from the DNA. The repertoire consists of some 170,000 clones, with about 76% occurring once and the leading ten covering about 9%. Trimming took 5 bases from V and 1 from J, leaving 13 bases between them. The CDR3 is made up of 15 amino acids. CDR1 is MDHEN and CDR2 is SYDVKM in the germline V gene. This clone was observed a few times.

J is TRBJ2-3 and V is TRBV28, with D perhaps TRBD1 (6 bases). The TCR sequence derives from a woman aged 50 to 60 with active or convalescent COVID-19. Sequenced input: peripheral blood. The CDR3 coding sequence is TGTGCCAGCAGTCTACCGGACAGACGCACAGATACGCAGTATTTT. It codes for CASSLPDRRTDTQYF.